The 14 T cell receptor beta chains given below trace back to one sample, sequenced in a study of CD8+CD57+ T cells in acquired aplastic anemia. Both TCR beta VDJ combination and CDR3 sequence profiling were carried out. Genomic DNA was the template for this profiling. TCRdb itself ran the reads through MiXCR, one entry per CDR3 protein. The sample lists about 200,000 distinct CDR3 sequences, 65% seen once, with around 60% in the top ten. The patients chosen for sequencing had shown expansion of CD8+CD57+ cells (detected by flow cytometry). The sequencing input was sorted CD4+, CD8+, or CD8+CD57+ T cells (not recorded which) from PBMCs. The receptor set was obtained from a human donor with aplastic anemia.

This clonotype was observed once. CDR3 sequence (DNA): TGTGCCAGTACCTCACCAGGGACCGGGGAGCTGTTTTTT. Protein product: CASTSPGTGELFF. The chain has TRBV19 and TRBJ2-2; TRBD1 is a possible D gene (5 bases). The CDR3 consists of 13 residues. The germline V gene encodes CDR1 LNHDA and CDR2 SQIVND (reference sequence). V was clipped by 7 bases and J by 5 bases, with 11 bases between them. Together with reference TRBV19 and TRBJ2-2, the CDR3 gives the full variable domain: DGGITQSPKYLFRKEGQNVTLSCEQNLNHDAMYWYRQDPGQGLRLIYYSQIVNDFQKGDIAEGYSVSREKKESFPLTVTSAQKNPTAFYLCASTSPGTGELFFGEGSRLTVL.

This clonotype was counted a single time. The chain combines TRBV4-1 with TRBJ1-4; TRBD1 is a possible D gene (6 bases). Germline loops: CDR1 MGHRA, CDR2 YSYEKL. This CDR3 contains 14 residues. Trimming removed 7 bases from V and 5 bases from J, with 14 bases in between. CDR3: CASNRVGGNEKLFF. Written as DNA, the CDR3 is TGCGCCAGCAACAGGGTTGGAGGCAATGAAAAACTGTTTTTT.

The chain carries TRBV4-2 and TRBJ2-7; D call uncertain. The CDR3 has 14 amino acids. Per the germline V gene, CDR1 is LGHNA and CDR2 is YNFKEQ. V lost 0 bases and J 3 bases, leaving 9 bases between the germline ends. The DNA of the CDR3 is TGTGCCAGCAGCCAAGAATGGGGAAACTACGAGCAGTACTTC. It encodes CASSQEWGNYEQYF.

V and J are TRBV12-3 or TRBV12-4 and TRBJ1-5, with D tentatively TRBD1 (5 bases). CDR3 length equals 13 residues. Trimming pared 2 bases from V and 6 bases from J, leaving 8 bases between. The CDR3 spells CASSLRGFQPQHF. The CDR3 nucleotides are TGTGCCAGCAGTTTACGGGGCTTTCAGCCCCAGCATTTT.

The chain employs TRBV10-3 and TRBJ2-1; D call uncertain. The V and J ends lost 10 bases and 10 bases respectively, with 11 bases between them. This CDR3 spans 10 amino acids. Germline V gives CDR1 ENHRY, CDR2 SYGVKD. The CDR3: CASGGGEQFF. In nucleotides, the CDR3 is TGTGCCAGCGGTGGCGGAGAGCAGTTCTTC.

This clonotype came up a few times. V usage is TRBV5-1 and J usage is TRBJ1-2; D is perhaps TRBD1 (5 bases). V gave up 5 bases and J gave up 6 bases, with 14 bases separating them. The germline gives CDR1 SGHRS, CDR2 YFSETQ. The CDR3 has 13 residues. The CDR3, as DNA: TGCGCCAGCAGATGGTGGGGGGAGGATGGCTACACCTTC. Protein: CASRWWGEDGYTF.

The gene calls are TRBV20-1 and TRBJ2-3; tentative D call: TRBD1 (6 bases). The CDR3 loop spans 16 amino acids. With 0 bases removed from V and 2 bases from J, the gap between germline ends came to 15 bases. The germline CDR1 and CDR2 sequences are DFQATT and SNEGSKA (reference sequence). CDR3 in DNA: TGCAGTGCTAGAGATTGGGAGTGGGGGCCCACAGATACGCAGTATTTT. It codes for CSARDWEWGPTDTQYF.

The J gene is TRBJ1-4, the V gene TRBV20-1; D gene ambiguous. Germline V lookup: CDR1 DFQATT, CDR2 SNEGSKA (reference sequence). The CDR3 loop spans 13 amino acids. V shed 6 bases and J shed 1 base, with 9 bases lying between them. The chain's CDR3 is CSAPDGTNEKLFF. The DNA for the CDR3 is TGCAGTGCCCCGGACGGAACTAATGAAAAACTGTTTTTT.

This clonotype was picked up a small number of times. The chain combines TRBV15 with TRBJ2-1, with D possibly being TRBD1 or TRBD2 (5 bases each). V lost 0 bases and J 8 bases, leaving 26 bases between the germline ends. Germline V gives CDR1 LNHNV, CDR2 YYDKDF (reference sequence). This CDR3 region has 19 residues. The CDR3 DNA follows: TGTGCCACCAGCAGAGATCGGAAACCGAGGGGAATTACTTCAGATGAGCAGTTCTTC. This translates into CATSRDRKPRGITSDEQFF.

The V and J genes are TRBV6-4 and TRBJ1-2; possibly TRBD1 for D (5 bases). The V gene's germline CDR1 is MRHNA and CDR2 SNTAGT. Trimming took 6 bases from V and 7 from J, leaving 9 bases between them. CDR3 length: 11 amino acids. In DNA form, the CDR3 reads TGTGCCAGCAGGCAGGGAAGTGGCTACACCTTC. Encoded protein: CASRQGSGYTF.

The sample holds a few counts of this clonotype. The chain has TRBV5-1 and TRBJ2-7; no clear D. The ends were cut back, 6 bases at V and 4 bases at J, with 8 bases in the middle. Per germline, CDR1 SGHRS and CDR2 YFSETQ. The CDR3 runs to 11 residues. The CDR3 nucleotides read TGCGCCAGCAAGGGTGAGTACGAGCAGTACTTC. Translating it yields CASKGEYEQYF.

The chain links TRBV20-1 to TRBJ2-3; 13 bases are shared with TRBD2. CDR1 is DFQATT, CDR2 SNEGSKA, per germline (reference sequence). Trimming removed 2 bases from V and 12 bases from J; junction bases left unmatched: 8. The CDR3 covers 14 residues. CDR3 sequence reads: CSARLTSGGLGQYF. The CDR3 DNA is TGCAGTGCTAGATTGACTAGCGGGGGGCTGGGTCAGTATTTT.

This chain joins TRBV19 and TRBJ2-2, with D possibly TRBD2 on 6 matching bases. Germline assignment: CDR1 LNHDA and CDR2 SQIVND (reference sequence). The CDR3 has 13 residues. The germline V and J ends were trimmed by 4 bases and 4 bases, with 7 bases remaining between them. CDR3 sequence: CASSTGLTGELFF. CDR3 coding DNA: TGTGCCAGTAGTACGGGACTCACCGGGGAGCTGTTTTTT. Combining the CDR3 with reference TRBV19 and TRBJ2-2 gives the whole variable domain DGGITQSPKYLFRKEGQNVTLSCEQNLNHDAMYWYRQDPGQGLRLIYYSQIVNDFQKGDIAEGYSVSREKKESFPLTVTSAQKNPTAFYLCASSTGLTGELFFGEGSRLTVL.

This clonotype was found many times. V and J are TRBV9 and TRBJ1-1, with D tentatively TRBD1 (5 bases). CDR3 size: 16 residues. CDR1 and CDR2 from the germline V gene are SGDLS and YYNGEE. Trimming left V 4 bases short and J 1 base short, with 17 bases between. Here the CDR3 reads CASSISGTRGNTEAFF. For the CDR3, the DNA is TGTGCCAGCAGCATTTCAGGGACCCGGGGGAACACTGAAGCTTTCTTT.